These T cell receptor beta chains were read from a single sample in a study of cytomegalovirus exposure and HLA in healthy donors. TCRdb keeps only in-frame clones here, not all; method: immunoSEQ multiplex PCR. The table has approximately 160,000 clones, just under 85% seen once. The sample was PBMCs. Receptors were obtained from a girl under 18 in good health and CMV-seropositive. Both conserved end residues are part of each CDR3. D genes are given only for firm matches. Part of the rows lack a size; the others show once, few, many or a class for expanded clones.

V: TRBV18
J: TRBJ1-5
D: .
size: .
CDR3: CASSPGGGENQPQHF
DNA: TGTGCCAGCTCACCAGGCGGGGGAGAAAATCAGCCCCAGCATTTT

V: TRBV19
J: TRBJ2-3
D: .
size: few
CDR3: CASSIGALSTDTQYF
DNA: TGTGCCAGTAGTATAGGAGCCCTGAGCACAGATACGCAGTATTTT

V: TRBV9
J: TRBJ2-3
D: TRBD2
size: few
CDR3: CASSSQYWTSGDPDTQYF
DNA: TGTGCCAGCAGCTCACAGTATTGGACTAGCGGGGACCCAGATACGCAGTATTTT

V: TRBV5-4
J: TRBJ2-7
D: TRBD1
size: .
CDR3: CASSLQQGLFYEQYF
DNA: TGTGCCAGCAGCTTGCAACAGGGGCTTTTCTACGAGCAGTACTTC

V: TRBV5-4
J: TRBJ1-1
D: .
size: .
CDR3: CASSLTVNTEAFF
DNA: TGTGCCAGCAGCTTGACAGTTAACACTGAAGCTTTCTTT

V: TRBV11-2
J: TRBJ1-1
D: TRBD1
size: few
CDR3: CASSSLSGGTEAFF
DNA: TGTGCCAGCAGCTCATTGTCAGGGGGCACTGAAGCTTTCTTT

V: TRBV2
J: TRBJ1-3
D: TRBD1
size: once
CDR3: CASSGTGAGNTIYF
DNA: TGTGCCAGCAGTGGGACAGGGGCTGGAAACACCATATATTTT

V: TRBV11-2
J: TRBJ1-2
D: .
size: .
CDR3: CASSLGGAGQGYTF
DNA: TGTGCCAGCAGCTTAGGAGGGGCGGGGCAGGGCTACACCTTC

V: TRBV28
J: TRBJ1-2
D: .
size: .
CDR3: CASSTAGRDDDYGYTF
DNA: TGTGCCAGCAGTACCGCGGGGAGGGATGATGACTATGGCTACACCTTC

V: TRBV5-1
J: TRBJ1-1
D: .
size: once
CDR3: CASSESMNTEAFF
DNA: TGCGCCAGCAGCGAAAGCATGAACACTGAAGCTTTCTTT

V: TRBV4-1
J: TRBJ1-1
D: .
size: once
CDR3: CASSQDRSQMRTEAFF
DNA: TGCGCCAGCAGCCAAGATAGAAGCCAAATGCGGACTGAAGCTTTCTTT

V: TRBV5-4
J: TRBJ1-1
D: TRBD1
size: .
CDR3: CASSPRQGAYTEAFF
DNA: TGCGCCAGCAGCCCAAGACAGGGGGCATACACTGAAGCTTTCTTT

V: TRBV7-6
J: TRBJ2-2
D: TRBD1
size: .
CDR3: CASSLGGSQGAGELFF
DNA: TGTGCCAGCAGCTTAGGGGGCTCACAGGGGGCCGGGGAGCTGTTTTTT

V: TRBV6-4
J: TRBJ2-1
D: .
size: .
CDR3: CASSAGSPYNEQFF
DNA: TGTGCCAGCAGCGCGGGGAGCCCCTACAATGAGCAGTTCTTC

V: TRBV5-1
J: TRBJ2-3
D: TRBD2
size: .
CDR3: CASSTGSGGFSDTQYF
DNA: TGCGCCAGCAGCACGGGGAGCGGGGGATTCTCAGATACGCAGTATTTT

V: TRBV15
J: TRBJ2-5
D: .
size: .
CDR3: CATSSHRDSQETQYF
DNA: TGTGCCACCAGCAGCCACCGAGACAGTCAAGAGACCCAGTACTTC

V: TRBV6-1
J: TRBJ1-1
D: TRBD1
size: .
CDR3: CASTDRGTEAFF
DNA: TGTGCCAGCACGGACAGGGGAACTGAAGCTTTCTTT

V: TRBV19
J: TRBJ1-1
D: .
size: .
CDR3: CASSIGPHWSAFF
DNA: TGTGCCAGTAGTATAGGGCCGCATTGGAGTGCTTTCTTT

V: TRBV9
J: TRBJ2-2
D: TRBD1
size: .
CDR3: CASSIGQGGMNTGELFF
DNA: TGTGCCAGCAGCATTGGACAGGGGGGAATGAACACCGGGGAGCTGTTTTTT

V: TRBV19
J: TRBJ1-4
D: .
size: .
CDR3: CASSIDTAHHGEKLFF
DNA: TGTGCCAGTAGTATAGATACTGCTCATCACGGGGAAAAACTGTTTTTT

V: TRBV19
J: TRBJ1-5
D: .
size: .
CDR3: CASSIRAPGQSFNQPQHF
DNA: TGTGCCAGTAGTATTAGGGCACCGGGACAAAGCTTCAATCAGCCCCAGCATTTT

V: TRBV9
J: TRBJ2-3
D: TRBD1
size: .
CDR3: CASSVAQGAQDTQYF
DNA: TGTGCCAGCAGCGTAGCGCAGGGGGCCCAAGATACGCAGTATTTT

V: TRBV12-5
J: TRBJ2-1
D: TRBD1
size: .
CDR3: CASGTGNHDEQFF
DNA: TGTGCTAGTGGGACAGGGAATCACGATGAGCAGTTCTTC

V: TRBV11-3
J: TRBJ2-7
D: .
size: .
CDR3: CASSLTGYEQYF
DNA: TGTGCCAGCAGCTTAACGGGTTACGAGCAGTACTTC

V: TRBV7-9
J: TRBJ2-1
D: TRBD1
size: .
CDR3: CASSYGQGGWDEQFF
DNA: TGTGCCAGCAGCTATGGACAGGGCGGTTGGGATGAGCAGTTCTTC

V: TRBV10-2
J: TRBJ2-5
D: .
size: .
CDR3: CASSEAGGRGETQYF
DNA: TGCGCCAGCAGTGAGGCCGGGGGGCGGGGAGAGACCCAGTACTTC

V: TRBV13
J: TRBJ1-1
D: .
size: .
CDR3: CASSFAAAEAFF
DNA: TGTGCCAGCAGCTTTGCGGCGGCTGAAGCTTTCTTT

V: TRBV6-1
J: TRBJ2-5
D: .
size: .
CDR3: CASSEALRAGYQETQYF
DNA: TGTGCCAGCAGTGAAGCGCTCAGGGCGGGGTACCAAGAGACCCAGTACTTC

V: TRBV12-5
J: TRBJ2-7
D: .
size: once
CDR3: CASGLVTAAYEQYF
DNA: TGTGCTAGTGGTTTGGTGACAGCCGCCTACGAGCAGTACTTC

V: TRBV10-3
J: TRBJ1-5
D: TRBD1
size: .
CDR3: CAISDRDRGIDQPQHF
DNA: TGTGCCATCAGTGATCGGGACAGGGGGATCGATCAGCCCCAGCATTTT

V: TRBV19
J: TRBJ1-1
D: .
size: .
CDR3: CASSTQGGTEAFF
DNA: TGTGCCAGTAGTACCCAGGGAGGAACTGAAGCTTTCTTT

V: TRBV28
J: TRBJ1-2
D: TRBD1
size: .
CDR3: CASSLSVRERGRWLDGYTF
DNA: TGTGCCAGCAGTTTGTCGGTCCGGGAGAGGGGGCGGTGGTTGGATGGCTACACCTTC

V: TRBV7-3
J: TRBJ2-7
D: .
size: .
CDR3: CASSQVGGPDYEQYF
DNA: TGTGCCAGCAGCCAGGTCGGGGGGCCTGACTACGAGCAGTACTTC

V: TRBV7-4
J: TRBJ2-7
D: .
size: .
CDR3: CASSLDKIYEQYF
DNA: TGTGCCAGCAGCCTGGACAAGATCTACGAGCAGTACTTC

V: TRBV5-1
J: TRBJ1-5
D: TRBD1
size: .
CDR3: CASSLSGQGSQPQHF
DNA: TGCGCCAGCAGCCTTTCCGGACAGGGAAGCCAGCCCCAGCATTTT

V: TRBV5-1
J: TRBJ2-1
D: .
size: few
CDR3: CASSLGGGNSYNEQFF
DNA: TGCGCCAGCAGCTTAGGGGGGGGAAACTCCTACAATGAGCAGTTCTTC

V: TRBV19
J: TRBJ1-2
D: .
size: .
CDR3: CASSIGRGAEYGYTF
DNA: TGTGCCAGTAGTATAGGTCGGGGGGCAGAGTATGGCTACACCTTC

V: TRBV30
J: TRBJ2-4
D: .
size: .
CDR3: CAWSSLAKNIQYF
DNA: TGTGCCTGGAGCTCACTAGCCAAAAACATTCAGTACTTC

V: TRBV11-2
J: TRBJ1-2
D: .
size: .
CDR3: CASSFSVSRYTF
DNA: TGTGCCAGCAGCTTTTCTGTGTCTCGGTACACCTTC

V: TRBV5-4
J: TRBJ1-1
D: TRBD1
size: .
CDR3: CASSSRTGGPTEAFF
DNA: TGTGCCAGCAGCTCTCGGACAGGGGGCCCCACTGAAGCTTTCTTT

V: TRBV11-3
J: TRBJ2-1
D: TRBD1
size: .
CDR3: CASSYQGAVYNEQFF
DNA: TGTGCCAGCAGCTATCAGGGGGCGGTTTACAATGAGCAGTTCTTC

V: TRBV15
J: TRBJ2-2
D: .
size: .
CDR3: CATSPLGDTGELFF
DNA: TGTGCCACTTCGCCCCTGGGCGACACCGGGGAGCTGTTTTTT

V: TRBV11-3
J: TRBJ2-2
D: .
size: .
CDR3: CASSLEPTNTGELFF
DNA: TGTGCCAGCAGCTTAGAACCTACGAACACCGGGGAGCTGTTTTTT

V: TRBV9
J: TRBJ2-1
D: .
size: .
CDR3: CASSPGGSDNEQFF
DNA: TGTGCCAGCAGCCCTGGCGGATCGGACAATGAGCAGTTCTTC

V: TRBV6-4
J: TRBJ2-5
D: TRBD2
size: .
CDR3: CASSASSGSQETQYF
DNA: TGTGCCAGCAGTGCTTCTAGCGGGAGCCAAGAGACCCAGTACTTC

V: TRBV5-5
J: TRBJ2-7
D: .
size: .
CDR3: CASSLSWAGSYEQYF
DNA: TGTGCCAGCAGCTTGTCGTGGGCAGGCTCCTACGAGCAGTACTTC

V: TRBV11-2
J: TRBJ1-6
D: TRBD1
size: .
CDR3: CASSFGQGNSPLHF
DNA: TGTGCCAGCAGCTTCGGACAGGGGAATTCACCCCTCCACTTT

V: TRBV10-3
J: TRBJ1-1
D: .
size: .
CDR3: CAISEYDSNTEAFF
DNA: TGTGCCATCAGTGAATATGACTCGAACACTGAAGCTTTCTTT

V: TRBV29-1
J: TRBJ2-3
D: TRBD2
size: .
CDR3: CSVDSGGSADTQYF
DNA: TGCAGCGTGGATAGCGGGGGTTCGGCAGATACGCAGTATTTT

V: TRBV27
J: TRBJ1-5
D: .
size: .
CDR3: CASSLRSSQPQHF
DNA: TGTGCCAGCAGTTTAAGGAGTAGTCAGCCCCAGCATTTT

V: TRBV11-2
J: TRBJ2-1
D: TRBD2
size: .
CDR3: CASSILAGGLNEQFF
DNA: TGTGCCAGCAGCATACTAGCGGGGGGTTTGAATGAGCAGTTCTTC

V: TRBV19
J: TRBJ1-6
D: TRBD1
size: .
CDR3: CASSITRDRGSPLHF
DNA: TGTGCCAGTAGTATTACCCGGGACAGGGGTTCACCCCTCCACTTT